This is a list of T cell receptor beta chains from one sample in a study of cytomegalovirus exposure and HLA in healthy donors. Repertoires were generated with immunoSEQ multiplex PCR, while TCRdb's copy carries only in-frame clones and drops some. Here the sample spans roughly 130,000 clones, around 8.5% being singletons. Source material: PBMCs. Receptors originate from a man in his forties in good health and CMV-seronegative. Both conserved end residues are part of each CDR3. Each record gives: V gene, clone size, J gene, CDR3 protein. Not every row has a clone size; where given, it reads once, few, many or a size class.

V: TRBV7-8; size: few; J: TRBJ1-3; CDR3: CASSFIPGARGNTIYF
V: TRBV7-8; size: few; J: TRBJ1-1; CDR3: CASSLRLDTEAFF
V: TRBV9; size: few; J: TRBJ1-1; CDR3: CASSPSGWGNTEAFF
V: TRBV5-1; size: -; J: TRBJ2-3; CDR3: CASSFGGGRTDTQYF
V: TRBV5-1; size: -; J: TRBJ2-1; CDR3: CASSLGTGSYNEQFF
V: TRBV11-2; size: -; J: TRBJ1-2; CDR3: CASSPGTAQSGYTF
V: TRBV2; size: few; J: TRBJ2-2; CDR3: CASSYERGGDTGELFF
V: TRBV5-4; size: -; J: TRBJ2-2; CDR3: CASSPPGHNTGELFF
V: TRBV28; size: few; J: TRBJ2-7; CDR3: CASSSRGLAGGNEQYF
V: TRBV2; size: -; J: TRBJ1-2; CDR3: CASGDTYGYTF
V: TRBV19; size: few; J: TRBJ1-1; CDR3: CASSTAGQGITEAFF
V: TRBV5-1; size: -; J: TRBJ1-3; CDR3: CASSLTPQGADTIYF
V: TRBV27; size: few; J: TRBJ2-5; CDR3: CASSWGLAETQYF